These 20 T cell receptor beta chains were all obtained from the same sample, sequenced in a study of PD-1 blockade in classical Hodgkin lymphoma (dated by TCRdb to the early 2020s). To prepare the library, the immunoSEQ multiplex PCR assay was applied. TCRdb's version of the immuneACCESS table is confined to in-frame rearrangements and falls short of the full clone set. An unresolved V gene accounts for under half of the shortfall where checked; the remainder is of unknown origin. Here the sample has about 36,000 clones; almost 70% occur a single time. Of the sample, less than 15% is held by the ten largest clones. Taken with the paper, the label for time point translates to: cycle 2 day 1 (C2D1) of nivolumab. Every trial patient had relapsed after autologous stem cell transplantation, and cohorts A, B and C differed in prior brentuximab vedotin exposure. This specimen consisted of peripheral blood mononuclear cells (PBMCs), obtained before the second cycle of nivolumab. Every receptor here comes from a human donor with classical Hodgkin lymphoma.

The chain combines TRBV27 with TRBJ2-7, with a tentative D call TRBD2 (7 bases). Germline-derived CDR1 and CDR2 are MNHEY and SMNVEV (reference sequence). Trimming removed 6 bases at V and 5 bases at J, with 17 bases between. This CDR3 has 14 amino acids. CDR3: CASSSWTGGHEQYF. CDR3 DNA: TGTGCCAGCAGCTCTTGGACGGGGGGCCACGAGCAGTACTTC.

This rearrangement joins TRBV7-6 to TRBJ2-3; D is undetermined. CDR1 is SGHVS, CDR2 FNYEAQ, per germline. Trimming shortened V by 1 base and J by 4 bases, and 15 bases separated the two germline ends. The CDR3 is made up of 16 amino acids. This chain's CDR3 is CASSLDNHRLADTQYF. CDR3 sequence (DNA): TGTGCCAGCAGCTTAGATAATCATCGTCTGGCAGATACGCAGTATTTT.

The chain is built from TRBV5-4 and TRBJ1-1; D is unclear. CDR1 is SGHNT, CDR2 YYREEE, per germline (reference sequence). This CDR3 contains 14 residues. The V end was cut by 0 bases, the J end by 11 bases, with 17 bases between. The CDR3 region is CASSLAGIGIGAFF. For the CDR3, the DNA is TGTGCCAGCAGCTTGGCCGGTATAGGTATCGGGGCTTTCTTT.

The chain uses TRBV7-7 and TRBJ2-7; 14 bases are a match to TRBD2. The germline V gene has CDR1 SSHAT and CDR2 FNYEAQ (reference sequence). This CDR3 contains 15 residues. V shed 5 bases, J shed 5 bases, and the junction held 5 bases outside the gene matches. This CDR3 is CASSPGLAGVNEQYF. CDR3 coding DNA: TGTGCCAGCAGCCCGGGACTAGCGGGAGTAAACGAGCAGTACTTC.

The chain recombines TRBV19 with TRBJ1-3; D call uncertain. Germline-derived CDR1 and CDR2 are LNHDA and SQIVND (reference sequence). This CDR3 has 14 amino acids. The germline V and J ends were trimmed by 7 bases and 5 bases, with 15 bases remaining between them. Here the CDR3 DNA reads TGTGCCAGTACTTCGTGGGGTGAAAGAAACACCATATATTTT. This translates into CASTSWGERNTIYF.

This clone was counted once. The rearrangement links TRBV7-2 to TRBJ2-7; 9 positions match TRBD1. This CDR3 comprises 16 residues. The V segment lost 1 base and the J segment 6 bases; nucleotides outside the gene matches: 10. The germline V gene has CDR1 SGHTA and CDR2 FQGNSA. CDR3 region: CASSLGPPGTGSEQYF. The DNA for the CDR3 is TGTGCCAGCAGCTTAGGGCCCCCCGGGACAGGGTCCGAGCAGTACTTC.

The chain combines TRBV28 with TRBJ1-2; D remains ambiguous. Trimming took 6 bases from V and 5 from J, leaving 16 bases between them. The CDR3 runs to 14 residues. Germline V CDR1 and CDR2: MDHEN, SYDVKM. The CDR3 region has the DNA TGTGCCAGCAGCCTCGGCGGACGTATATATGGCTACACCTTC. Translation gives CASSLGGRIYGYTF.

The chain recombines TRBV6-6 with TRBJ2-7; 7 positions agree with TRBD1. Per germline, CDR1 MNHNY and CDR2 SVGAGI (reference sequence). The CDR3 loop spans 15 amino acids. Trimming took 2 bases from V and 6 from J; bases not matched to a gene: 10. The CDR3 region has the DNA TGTGCCAGCAGTTACCTTGAGTACAGGGGTTCCGAGCAGTACTTC. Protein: CASSYLEYRGSEQYF.

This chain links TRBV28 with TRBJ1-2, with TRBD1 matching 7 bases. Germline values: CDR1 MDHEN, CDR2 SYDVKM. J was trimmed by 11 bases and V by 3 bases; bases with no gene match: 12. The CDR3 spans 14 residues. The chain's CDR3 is CASSLAGTDRRYTF. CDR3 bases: TGTGCCAGCAGTTTGGCCGGGACAGACAGACGTTACACCTTC.

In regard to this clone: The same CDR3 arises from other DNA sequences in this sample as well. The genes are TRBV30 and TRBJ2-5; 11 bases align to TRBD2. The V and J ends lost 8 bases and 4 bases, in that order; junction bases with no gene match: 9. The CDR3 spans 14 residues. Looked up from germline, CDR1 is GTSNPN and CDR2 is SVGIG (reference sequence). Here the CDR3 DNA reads TGTGCCACGCAGCTAGCGGGGGGCATAGAGACCCAGTACTTC. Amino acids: CATQLAGGIETQYF.

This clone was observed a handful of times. The CDR3: CASSKQGTGNTIYF. DNA of the CDR3: TGTGCCAGCAGCAAACAGGGGACTGGAAACACCATATATTTT. The chain uses TRBV2 and TRBJ1-3; TRBD1 matches 7 bases. V gave up 6 bases and J gave up 2 bases; unmatched junction bases: 4. This CDR3 is 14 amino acids long. The germline V gene encodes CDR1 SNHLY and CDR2 FYNNEI.

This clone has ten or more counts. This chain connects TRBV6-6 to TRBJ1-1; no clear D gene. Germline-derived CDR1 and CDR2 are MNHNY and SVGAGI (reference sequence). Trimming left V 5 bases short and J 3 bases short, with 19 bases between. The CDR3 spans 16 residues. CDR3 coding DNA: TGTGCCAGCAGTACCCCCCGGGCTCGGGAGTACACTGAAGCTTTCTTT. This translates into CASSTPRAREYTEAFF.

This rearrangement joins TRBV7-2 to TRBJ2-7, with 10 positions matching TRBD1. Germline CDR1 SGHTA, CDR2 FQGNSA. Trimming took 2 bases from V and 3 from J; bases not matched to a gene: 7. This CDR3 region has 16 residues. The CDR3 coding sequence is TGTGCCAGCAGCTTATCCGGGACAGGGGTAATCTACGAGCAGTACTTC. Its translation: CASSLSGTGVIYEQYF.

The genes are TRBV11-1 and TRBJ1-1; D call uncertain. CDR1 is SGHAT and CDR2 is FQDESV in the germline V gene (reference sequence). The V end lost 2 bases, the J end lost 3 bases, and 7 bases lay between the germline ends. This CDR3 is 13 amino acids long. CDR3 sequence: CASSLQADTEAFF. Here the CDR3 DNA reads TGTGCCAGCAGCTTACAGGCGGACACTGAAGCTTTCTTT.

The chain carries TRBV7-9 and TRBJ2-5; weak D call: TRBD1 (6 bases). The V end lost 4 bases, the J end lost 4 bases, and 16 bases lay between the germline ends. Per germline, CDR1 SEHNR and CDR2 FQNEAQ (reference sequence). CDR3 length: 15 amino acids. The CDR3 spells CASSSKQGLLETQYF. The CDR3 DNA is TGTGCCAGCAGCTCCAAACAGGGTTTGTTAGAGACCCAGTACTTC.

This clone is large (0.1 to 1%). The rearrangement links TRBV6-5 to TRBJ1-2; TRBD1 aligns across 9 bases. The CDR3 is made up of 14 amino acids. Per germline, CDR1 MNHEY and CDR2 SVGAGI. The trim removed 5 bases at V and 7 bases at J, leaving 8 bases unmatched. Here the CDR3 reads CASSRGQGGGGYTF. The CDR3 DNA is TGTGCCAGCAGTCGGGGACAGGGTGGAGGTGGCTACACCTTC.

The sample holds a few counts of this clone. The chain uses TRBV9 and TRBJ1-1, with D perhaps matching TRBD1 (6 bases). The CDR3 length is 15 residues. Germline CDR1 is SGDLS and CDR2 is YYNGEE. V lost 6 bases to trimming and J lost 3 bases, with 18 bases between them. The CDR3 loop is CASTMDSQPDTEAFF. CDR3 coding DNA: TGTGCCAGCACCATGGACAGTCAGCCGGACACTGAAGCTTTCTTT.

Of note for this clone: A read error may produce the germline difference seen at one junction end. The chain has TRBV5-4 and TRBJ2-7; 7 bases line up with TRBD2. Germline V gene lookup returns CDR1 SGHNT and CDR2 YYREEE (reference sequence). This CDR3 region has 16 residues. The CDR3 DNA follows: TGCGCCAGCAGCCAAGAGCCCGGATTCACTAGCGCCGAGCAGTACTTC. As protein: CASSQEPGFTSAEQYF. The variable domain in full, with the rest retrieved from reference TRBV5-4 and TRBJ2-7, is ETGVTQSPTHLIKTRGQQVTLRCSSQSGHNTVSWYQQALGQGPQFIFQYYREEENGRGNFPPRFSGLQFPNYSSELNVNALELDDSALYLCASSQEPGFTSAEQYFGPGTRLTVT.

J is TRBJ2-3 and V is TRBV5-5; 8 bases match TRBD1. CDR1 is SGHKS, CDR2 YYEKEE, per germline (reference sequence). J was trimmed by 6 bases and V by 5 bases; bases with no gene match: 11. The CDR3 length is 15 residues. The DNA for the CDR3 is TGTGCCAGCAGTCAGCGGACAGGGTCGTTGGATACGCAGTATTTT. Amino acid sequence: CASSQRTGSLDTQYF.

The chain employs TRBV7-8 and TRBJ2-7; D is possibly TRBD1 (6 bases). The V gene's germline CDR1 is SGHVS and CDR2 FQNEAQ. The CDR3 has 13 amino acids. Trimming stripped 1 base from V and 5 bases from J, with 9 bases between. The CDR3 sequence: CASSLEGDNEQYF. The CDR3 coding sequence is TGTGCCAGCAGCTTAGAGGGGGACAACGAGCAGTACTTC. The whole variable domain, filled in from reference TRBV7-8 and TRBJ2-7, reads GAGVSQSPRYKVAKRGQDVALRCDPISGHVSLFWYQQALGQGPEFLTYFQNEAQLDKSGLPSDRFFAERPEGSVSTLKIQRTQQEDSAVYLCASSLEGDNEQYFGPGTRLTVT.